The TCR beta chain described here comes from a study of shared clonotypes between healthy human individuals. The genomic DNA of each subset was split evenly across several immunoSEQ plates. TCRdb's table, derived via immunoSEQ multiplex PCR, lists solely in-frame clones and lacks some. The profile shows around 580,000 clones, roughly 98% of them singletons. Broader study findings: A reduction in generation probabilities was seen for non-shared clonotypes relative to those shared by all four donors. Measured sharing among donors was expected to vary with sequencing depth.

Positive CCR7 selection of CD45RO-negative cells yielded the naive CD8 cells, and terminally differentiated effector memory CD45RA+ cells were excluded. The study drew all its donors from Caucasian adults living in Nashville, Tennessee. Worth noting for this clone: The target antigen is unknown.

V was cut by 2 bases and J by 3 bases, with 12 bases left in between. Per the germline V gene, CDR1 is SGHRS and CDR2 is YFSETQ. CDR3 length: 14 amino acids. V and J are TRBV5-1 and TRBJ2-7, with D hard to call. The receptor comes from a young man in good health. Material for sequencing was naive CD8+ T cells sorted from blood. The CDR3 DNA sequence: TGCGCCAGCAGCTTAGACTGGGAATTCTACGAGCAGTACTTC. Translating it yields CASSLDWEFYEQYF.